This TCR beta chain was obtained from a study of shared clonotypes between healthy human individuals. Study-level points and caveats: Compared with memory subsets, naive subsets generally had larger estimated richness.

Remarks on this clone: What it binds is not known.

Generated by immunoSEQ multiplex PCR, the TCRdb table keeps only in-frame clones and is missing some. The sample holds millions of clones, roughly 96% seen once. The CDR3 loop spans 12 amino acids. The germline gives CDR1 SGHTA, CDR2 FQGTGA. Trimming took 6 bases from V and 5 from J, leaving 10 bases between them. The sequencing sample was made of naive CD4+ T cells sorted from blood. Regarding subset: CD45RA+ positively selected. The clonotype originates from a man aged 18-30 years in good health. The J gene is TRBJ2-5, the V gene TRBV7-3; no definite D call. DNA of the CDR3: TGTGCCAGCAGTGAGCTAGGGGAGACCCAGTACTTC. This encodes CASSELGETQYF.